A selection of T cell receptor beta chains follows, all from one sample in a study of T cell repertoires in cytomegalovirus infection. TCRdb itself ran the reads through MiXCR, one entry per CDR3 protein. The sample consists of around 540,000 distinct CDR3 sequences, 25% to 35% of them appearing once. These receptors lack a known antigen. Sequenced material: cultured PBMCs, taken from culture after CMV antigen stimulation. The receptors here all came from a human donor in good health (CMV status not recorded). Some clones in this sample may be carry-over from other donors' samples. The CDR3 runs from the conserved cysteine through the conserved F or W. The D gene is left open where the match is weak. Some rows have no size entry. The others give once, few or many, or a class for an expanded clone.

j_gene: TRBJ2-1; abundance: few; v_gene: TRBV5-1; d_gene: TRBD2; CDR3aa: CASSLLAGAVGEQFF; CDR3nt: TGCGCCAGCAGCTTGCTAGCGGGAGCGGTTGGTGAGCAGTTCTTC
j_gene: TRBJ1-2; abundance: once; v_gene: TRBV29-1; d_gene: NA; CDR3aa: CSVEEGRVYGYTF; CDR3nt: TGCAGCGTTGAAGAAGGGCGAGTCTATGGCTACACCTTC
j_gene: TRBJ1-1; abundance: few; v_gene: TRBV28; d_gene: NA; CDR3aa: CASSYYPGHPEAFF; CDR3nt: TGTGCCAGCAGTTATTACCCGGGACATCCTGAAGCTTTCTTT
j_gene: TRBJ2-7; abundance: NA; v_gene: TRBV12-3/TRBV12-4; d_gene: NA; CDR3aa: CASSLSFWTYEQYF; CDR3nt: TGTGCCAGCAGTTTAAGCTTCTGGACCTACGAGCAGTACTTC
j_gene: TRBJ2-5; abundance: NA; v_gene: TRBV14; d_gene: TRBD2; CDR3aa: CASSQWGLAGEGETQYF; CDR3nt: TGTGCCAGCAGCCAATGGGGACTAGCGGGAGAGGGAGAGACCCAGTACTTC
j_gene: TRBJ1-6; abundance: NA; v_gene: TRBV19; d_gene: NA; CDR3aa: CASSIQSSYNSPLHF; CDR3nt: TGTGCCAGTAGTATTCAGAGCTCCTATAATTCACCCCTCCACTTT
j_gene: TRBJ2-7; abundance: few; v_gene: TRBV11-2; d_gene: TRBD2; CDR3aa: CASSPDRGGSHYEQYF; CDR3nt: TGTGCCAGCAGCCCTGATCGGGGCGGGAGCCACTACGAGCAGTACTTC
j_gene: TRBJ2-2; abundance: few; v_gene: TRBV7-6; d_gene: TRBD1; CDR3aa: CASRQTGGVTGELFF; CDR3nt: TGTGCCAGCAGGCAGACAGGGGGCGTTACCGGGGAGCTGTTTTTT
j_gene: TRBJ2-1; abundance: NA; v_gene: TRBV27; d_gene: TRBD2; CDR3aa: CASRVLKTSGTFNEQFF; CDR3nt: TGTGCCAGCAGAGTACTTAAGACTAGCGGGACCTTCAATGAGCAGTTCTTC
j_gene: TRBJ2-4; abundance: few; v_gene: TRBV19; d_gene: TRBD1; CDR3aa: CASKGSRGQQREAKNIQYF; CDR3nt: TGTGCCAGTAAGGGATCGAGGGGGCAACAACGGGAAGCCAAAAACATTCAGTACTTC
j_gene: TRBJ1-5; abundance: few; v_gene: TRBV7-8; d_gene: NA; CDR3aa: CASSLGQVGDQPQHF; CDR3nt: TGTGCCAGCAGCTTAGGGCAGGTGGGCGATCAGCCCCAGCATTTT
j_gene: TRBJ2-5; abundance: NA; v_gene: TRBV5-1; d_gene: NA; CDR3aa: CASIDSLGGETQYF; CDR3nt: TGCGCCAGCATAGACAGCCTAGGGGGAGAGACCCAGTACTTC
j_gene: TRBJ2-3; abundance: NA; v_gene: TRBV20-1; d_gene: NA; CDR3aa: CSAAQMDTQYF; CDR3nt: TGCAGTGCTGCACAAATGGATACGCAGTATTTT
j_gene: TRBJ2-1; abundance: NA; v_gene: TRBV6-6; d_gene: NA; CDR3aa: CASSYRDRPTYNEQFF; CDR3nt: TGTGCCAGCAGTTACCGGGACCGACCCACCTACAATGAGCAGTTCTTC
j_gene: TRBJ2-1; abundance: few; v_gene: TRBV6-2/TRBV6-3; d_gene: NA; CDR3aa: CASSHRGSAPVYNEQFF; CDR3nt: TGTGCCAGCAGCCACCGTGGGAGCGCCCCAGTTTACAATGAGCAGTTCTTC
j_gene: TRBJ2-1; abundance: NA; v_gene: TRBV10-3; d_gene: TRBD2; CDR3aa: CAISEFLAGGSTYNEQFF; CDR3nt: TGTGCCATCAGTGAGTTCCTAGCGGGCGGGAGTACCTACAATGAGCAGTTCTTC
j_gene: TRBJ1-2; abundance: NA; v_gene: TRBV2; d_gene: NA; CDR3aa: CATRALGYTF; CDR3nt: TGTGCCACCCGGGCGCTGGGCTACACCTTC
j_gene: TRBJ2-2; abundance: NA; v_gene: TRBV4-2; d_gene: NA; CDR3aa: CASSQDGLEYTANTGELFF; CDR3nt: TGTGCCAGCAGCCAAGATGGGCTAGAGTATACCGCGAACACCGGGGAGCTGTTTTTT
j_gene: TRBJ2-3; abundance: few; v_gene: TRBV6-1; d_gene: NA; CDR3aa: CASSVLGGSTDTQYF; CDR3nt: TGTGCCAGCAGTGTCCTTGGAGGGAGCACAGATACGCAGTATTTT
j_gene: TRBJ2-4; abundance: NA; v_gene: TRBV7-2; d_gene: TRBD1; CDR3aa: CASSYRTGEGIQYF; CDR3nt: TGTGCCAGCAGCTACCGGACAGGGGAGGGCATTCAGTACTTC
j_gene: TRBJ1-1; abundance: NA; v_gene: TRBV6-5; d_gene: NA; CDR3aa: CASRKADRLRGNTEAFF; CDR3nt: TGTGCCAGCAGGAAAGCAGACAGGCTAAGAGGTAACACTGAAGCTTTCTTT
j_gene: TRBJ2-4; abundance: NA; v_gene: TRBV12-3/TRBV12-4; d_gene: NA; CDR3aa: CASRETLAKNIQYF; CDR3nt: TGTGCCAGCAGAGAAACACTAGCCAAAAACATTCAGTACTTC
j_gene: TRBJ2-7; abundance: few; v_gene: TRBV29-1; d_gene: NA; CDR3aa: CSVDGGGSYEQYF; CDR3nt: TGCAGCGTTGATGGAGGGGGATCCTACGAGCAGTACTTC
j_gene: TRBJ2-3; abundance: NA; v_gene: TRBV11-2; d_gene: NA; CDR3aa: CASRSASNTDTQYF; CDR3nt: TGTGCCAGCAGGTCGGCGAGCAACACAGATACGCAGTATTTT
j_gene: TRBJ2-1; abundance: few; v_gene: TRBV7-6; d_gene: NA; CDR3aa: CASSLNLGINEQFF; CDR3nt: TGTGCCAGCAGCCTCAATCTGGGAATCAATGAGCAGTTCTTC
j_gene: TRBJ2-1; abundance: few; v_gene: TRBV3-1; d_gene: NA; CDR3aa: CASSPEPGLRGNEQFF; CDR3nt: TGTGCCAGCAGCCCCGAACCGGGACTTCGTGGGAATGAGCAGTTCTTC
j_gene: TRBJ2-1; abundance: NA; v_gene: TRBV12-3/TRBV12-4; d_gene: TRBD2; CDR3aa: CASSRTGTSPNEQFF; CDR3nt: TGTGCCAGCAGCCGGACCGGGACTAGTCCCAATGAGCAGTTCTTC
j_gene: TRBJ1-2; abundance: few; v_gene: TRBV7-2; d_gene: NA; CDR3aa: CASSFPPGGKNYGYTF; CDR3nt: TGTGCCAGCAGCTTCCCTCCGGGGGGGAAGAACTATGGCTACACCTTC
j_gene: TRBJ1-5; abundance: NA; v_gene: TRBV19; d_gene: TRBD1; CDR3aa: CASTRGDRGRRPQHF; CDR3nt: TGTGCCAGTACCAGAGGGGACAGGGGAAGACGGCCCCAGCATTTT
j_gene: TRBJ2-1; abundance: NA; v_gene: TRBV12-5; d_gene: NA; CDR3aa: CASGSPTYNEQFF; CDR3nt: TGTGCTAGTGGTTCCCCAACCTACAATGAGCAGTTCTTC
j_gene: TRBJ2-2; abundance: few; v_gene: TRBV7-2; d_gene: NA; CDR3aa: CASIIQGPGELFF; CDR3nt: TGTGCCAGCATCATCCAGGGCCCCGGGGAGCTGTTTTTT
j_gene: TRBJ1-4; abundance: NA; v_gene: TRBV19; d_gene: NA; CDR3aa: CASSISRTTNEKLFF; CDR3nt: TGTGCCAGTAGTATCAGCAGGACAACTAATGAAAAACTGTTTTTT